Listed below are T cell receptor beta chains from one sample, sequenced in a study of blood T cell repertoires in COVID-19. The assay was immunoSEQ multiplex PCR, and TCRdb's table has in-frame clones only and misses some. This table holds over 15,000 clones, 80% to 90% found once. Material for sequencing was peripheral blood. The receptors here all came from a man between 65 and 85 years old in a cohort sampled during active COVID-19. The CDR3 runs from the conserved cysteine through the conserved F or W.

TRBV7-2 CASSPDYSYEQYF
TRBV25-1 CASSEAGGKSYTF
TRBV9 CASSVEWREPPDTQYF
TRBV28 CASSLRGLTEAFF
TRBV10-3 CAISEELGLPPRQPQHF
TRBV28 CASSLQNTEAFF
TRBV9 CASSVAPGQGRNEQFF
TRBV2 CASSPGLAIYEQYF
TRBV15 CATSRGMDTYSNQPQHF
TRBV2 CASSVDRGSNIQYF
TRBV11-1 CASRGDRASYEQYF
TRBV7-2 CASSSDRVRTQYF
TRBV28 CASSLSSDRVVYGYTF
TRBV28 CASQLAGGARAKNIQYF
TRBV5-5 CASSLEFARSTDTQYF
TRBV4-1 CASSLRDRDLTF
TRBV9 CASSVVGTGDGNTIYF
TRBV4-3 CASSQELRPDIDEQYF
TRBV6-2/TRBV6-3 CASSFLQGSGELFF
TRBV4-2 CASSQGAGEQYF
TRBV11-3 CASSSDRGAGELFF
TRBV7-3 CASSSGLRFTGELFF
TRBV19 CASSDRVSYEQYF
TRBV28 CASSLTVRATEAFF
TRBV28 CASRVTTGYGYTF
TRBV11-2 CASSNYRGDSGREETQYF
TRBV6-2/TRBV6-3 CASSLLGTSDLGEQYF
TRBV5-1 CASSLYGHMNTEAFF
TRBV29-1 CSVEFTSHEQYF
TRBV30 CAWSAAGASEQYF
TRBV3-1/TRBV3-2 CASSAWDSQNTEAFF
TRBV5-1 CASSLVLAGTYEQYF
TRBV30 CAWSSSRDYPPAYNEQFF
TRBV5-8 CASSLWHEQYF
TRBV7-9 CASSLGEDWEAFF
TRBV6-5 CASYRGGGDYNEQFF
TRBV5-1 CASSSIAGTNTGELFF
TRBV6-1 CASSGKNYRGKEETQYF
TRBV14 CASSQERTSLRDRAQETQYF
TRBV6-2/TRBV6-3 CASSYSRGNTEAFF
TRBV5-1 CASSLVDGGSTDTQYF
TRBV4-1 CASSRYSGRNQPQHF
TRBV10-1 CASSDFGSVDSPNTDTQYF
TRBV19 CASSIGARPNYGYTF
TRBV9 CASSVGQGGEKLFF
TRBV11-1 CASSPDGSGRASEQFF
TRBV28 CASRPQGGNTIYF
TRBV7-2 CASSFGPGDTQYF
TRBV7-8 CASSIRLAGSYNEQFF